This TCR beta chain derives from a study of cytomegalovirus exposure and HLA in healthy donors. After removal of 4 bases from V and 7 bases from J, the junction contained 9 bases not matched to a gene. Germline assignment: CDR1 LGHNA and CDR2 YSLEER. This CDR3 comprises 14 residues. Generated by immunoSEQ multiplex PCR, the TCRdb table keeps only in-frame clones and is missing some. This sample has approximately 220,000 clones, with approximately 83% found just once. The donors were in the approximately 120-subject validation cohort, distinct from the roughly 700-subject first cohort. Broader study findings: CMV antigen specificity was confirmed in vitro for three CMV-associated chains.

Concerning this clone itself: Antigen unknown.

V usage is TRBV4-3 and J usage is TRBJ2-5; 7 nucleotides agree with TRBD1. Specimen: PBMCs. The TCR was taken from a woman in her twenties or thirties in good health and CMV-seropositive. The CDR3 sequence is CASSPTGDTGTQYF. Here the CDR3 DNA reads TGCGCCAGCAGCCCTACAGGGGATACTGGGACCCAGTACTTC.